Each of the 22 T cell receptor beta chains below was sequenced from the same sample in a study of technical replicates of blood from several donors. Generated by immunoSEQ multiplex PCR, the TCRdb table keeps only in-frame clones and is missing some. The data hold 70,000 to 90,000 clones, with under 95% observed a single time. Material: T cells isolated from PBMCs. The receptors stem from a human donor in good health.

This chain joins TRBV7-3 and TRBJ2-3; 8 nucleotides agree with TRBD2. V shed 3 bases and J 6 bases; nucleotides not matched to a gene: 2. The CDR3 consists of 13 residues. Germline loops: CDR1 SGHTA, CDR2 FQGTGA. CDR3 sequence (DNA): TGTGCCAGCAGCTTCCGACTAGCGGATACGCAGTATTTT. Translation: CASSFRLADTQYF.

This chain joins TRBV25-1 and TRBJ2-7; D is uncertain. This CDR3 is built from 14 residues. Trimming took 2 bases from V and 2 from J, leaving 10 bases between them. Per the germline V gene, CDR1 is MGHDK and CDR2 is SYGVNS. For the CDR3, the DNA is TGTGCCAGCAGTGAAGCAGATGGTGCCTACGAGCAGTACTTC. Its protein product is CASSEADGAYEQYF.

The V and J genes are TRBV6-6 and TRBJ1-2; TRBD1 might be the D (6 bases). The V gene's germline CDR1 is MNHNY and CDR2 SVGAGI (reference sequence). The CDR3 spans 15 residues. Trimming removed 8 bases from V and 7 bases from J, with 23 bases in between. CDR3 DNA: TGTGCCAGCTCCACAGGGCCAGCATCGACCCTTGGCTACACCTTC. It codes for CASSTGPASTLGYTF.

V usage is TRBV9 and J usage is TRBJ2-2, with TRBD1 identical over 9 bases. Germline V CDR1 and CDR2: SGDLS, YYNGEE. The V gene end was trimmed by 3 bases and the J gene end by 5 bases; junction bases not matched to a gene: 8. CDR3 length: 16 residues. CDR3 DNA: TGTGCCAGCAGCGCAACAGGGGGCGGTTGGACCGGGGAGCTGTTTTTT. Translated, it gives CASSATGGGWTGELFF.

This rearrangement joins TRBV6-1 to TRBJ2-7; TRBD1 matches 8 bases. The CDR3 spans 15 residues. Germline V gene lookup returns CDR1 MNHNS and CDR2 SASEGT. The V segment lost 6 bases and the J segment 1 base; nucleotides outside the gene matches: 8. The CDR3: CASRARQGSSYEQYF. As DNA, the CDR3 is TGTGCCAGCAGGGCCAGACAGGGGAGTTCCTACGAGCAGTACTTC.

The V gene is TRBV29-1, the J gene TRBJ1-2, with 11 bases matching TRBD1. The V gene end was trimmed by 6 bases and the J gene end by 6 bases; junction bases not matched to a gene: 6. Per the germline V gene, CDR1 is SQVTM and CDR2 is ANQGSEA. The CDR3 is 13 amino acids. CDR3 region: CSVAGTGGNGYTF. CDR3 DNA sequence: TGCAGCGTCGCCGGGACAGGGGGAAATGGCTACACCTTC. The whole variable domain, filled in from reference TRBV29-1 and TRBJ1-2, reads SAVISQKPSRDICQRGTSLTIQCQVDSQVTMMFWYRQQPGQSLTLIATANQGSEATYESGFVIDKFPISRPNLTFSTLTVSNMSPEDSSIYLCSVAGTGGNGYTFGSGTRLTVV.

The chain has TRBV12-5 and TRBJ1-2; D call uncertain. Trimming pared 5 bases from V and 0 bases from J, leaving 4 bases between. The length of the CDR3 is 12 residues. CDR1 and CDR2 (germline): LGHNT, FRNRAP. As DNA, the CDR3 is TGTGCTAGTGGTGTAACTAACTATGGCTACACCTTC. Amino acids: CASGVTNYGYTF.

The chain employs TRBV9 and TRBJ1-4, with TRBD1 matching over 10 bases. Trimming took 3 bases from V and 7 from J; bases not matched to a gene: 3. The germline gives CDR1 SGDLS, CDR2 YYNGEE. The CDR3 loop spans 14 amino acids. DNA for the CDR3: TGTGCCAGCAGCGACGGGACAGGGGTTGAAAAACTGTTTTTT. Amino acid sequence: CASSDGTGVEKLFF.

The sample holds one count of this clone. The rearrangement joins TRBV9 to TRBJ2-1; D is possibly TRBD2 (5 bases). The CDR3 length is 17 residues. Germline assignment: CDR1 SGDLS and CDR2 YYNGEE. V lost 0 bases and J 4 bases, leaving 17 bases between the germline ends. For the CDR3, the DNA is TGTGCCAGCAGCGTAGACCCTTTAAGGGAGACTTACAATGAGCAGTTCTTC. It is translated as CASSVDPLRETYNEQFF.

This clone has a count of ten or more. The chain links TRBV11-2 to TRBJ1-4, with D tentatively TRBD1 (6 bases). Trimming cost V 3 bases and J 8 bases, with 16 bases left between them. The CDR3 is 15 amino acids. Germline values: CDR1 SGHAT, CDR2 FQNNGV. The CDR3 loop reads CASSFSTGTMEKLFF. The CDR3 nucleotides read TGTGCCAGCAGCTTCAGTACCGGGACAATGGAAAAACTGTTTTTT.

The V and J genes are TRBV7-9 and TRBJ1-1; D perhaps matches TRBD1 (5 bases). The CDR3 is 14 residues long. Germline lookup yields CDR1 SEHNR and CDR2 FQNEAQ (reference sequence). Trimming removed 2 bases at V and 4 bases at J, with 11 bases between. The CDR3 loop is CASSLLGGVTEAFF. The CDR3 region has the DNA TGTGCCAGCAGCTTATTGGGAGGGGTCACTGAAGCTTTCTTT.

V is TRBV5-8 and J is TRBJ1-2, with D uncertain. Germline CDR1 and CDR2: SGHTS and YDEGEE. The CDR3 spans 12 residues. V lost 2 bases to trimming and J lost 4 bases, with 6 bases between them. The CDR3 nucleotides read TGTGCCAGCAGCTTAACGAGCTATGGCTACACCTTC. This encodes CASSLTSYGYTF.

As DNA, the CDR3 is TGTGCCAGCAGCTTTGGGGGGAGGTCTAGCCTTTACGAGCAGTACTTC. This codes for CASSFGGRSSLYEQYF. The chain joins TRBV11-2 to TRBJ2-7; D might be TRBD2 (6 bases). From germline, CDR1 is SGHAT and CDR2 FQNNGV. V dropped 3 bases and J dropped 4 bases, with 19 bases sitting between them. The CDR3 loop spans 16 amino acids. Full variable domain (missing parts from reference TRBV11-2 and TRBJ2-7): EAGVAQSPRYKIIEKRQSVAFWCNPISGHATLYWYQQILGQGPKLLIQFQNNGVVDDSQLPKDRFSAERLKGVDSTLKIQPAKLEDSAVYLCASSFGGRSSLYEQYFGPGTRLTVT.

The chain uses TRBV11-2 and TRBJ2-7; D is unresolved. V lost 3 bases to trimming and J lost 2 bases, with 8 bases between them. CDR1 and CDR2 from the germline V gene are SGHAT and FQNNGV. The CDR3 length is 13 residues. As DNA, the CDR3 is TGTGCCAGCAGCTTCGGCGGAGCCTACGAGCAGTACTTC. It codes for CASSFGGAYEQYF.

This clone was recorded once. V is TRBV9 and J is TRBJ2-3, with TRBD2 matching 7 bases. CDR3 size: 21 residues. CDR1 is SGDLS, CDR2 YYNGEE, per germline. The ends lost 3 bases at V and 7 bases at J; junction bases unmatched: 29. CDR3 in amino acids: CASSDSVLSGTQISPRYTQYF. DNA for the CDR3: TGTGCCAGCAGCGATAGCGTCCTAAGCGGGACGCAAATTTCACCACGATATACGCAGTATTTT.

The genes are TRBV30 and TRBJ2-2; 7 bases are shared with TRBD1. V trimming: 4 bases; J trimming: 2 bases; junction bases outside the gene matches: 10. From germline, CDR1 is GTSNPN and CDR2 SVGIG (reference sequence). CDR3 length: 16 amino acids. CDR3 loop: CAWIASGTANTGELFF. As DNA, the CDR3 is TGTGCCTGGATTGCTTCTGGGACAGCTAACACCGGGGAGCTGTTTTTT.

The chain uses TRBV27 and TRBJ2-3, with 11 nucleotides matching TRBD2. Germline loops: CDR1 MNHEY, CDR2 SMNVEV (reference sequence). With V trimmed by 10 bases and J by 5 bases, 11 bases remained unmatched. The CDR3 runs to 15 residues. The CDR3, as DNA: TGTGCCACCGGAACTAGCGGGAGAGTGGGAGATACGCAGTATTTT. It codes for CATGTSGRVGDTQYF.

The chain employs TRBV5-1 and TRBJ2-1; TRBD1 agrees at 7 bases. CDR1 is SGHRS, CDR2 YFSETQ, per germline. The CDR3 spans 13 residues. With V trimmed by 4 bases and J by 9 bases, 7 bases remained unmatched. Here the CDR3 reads CASSHTGAPEQFF. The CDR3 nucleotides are TGCGCCAGCAGCCATACAGGGGCCCCTGAGCAGTTCTTC.

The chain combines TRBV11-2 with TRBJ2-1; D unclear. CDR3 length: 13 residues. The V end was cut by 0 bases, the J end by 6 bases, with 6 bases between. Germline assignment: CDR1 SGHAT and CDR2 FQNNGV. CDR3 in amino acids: CASSLELSNEQFF. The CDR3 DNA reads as TGTGCCAGCAGCTTAGAACTGAGCAATGAGCAGTTCTTC.

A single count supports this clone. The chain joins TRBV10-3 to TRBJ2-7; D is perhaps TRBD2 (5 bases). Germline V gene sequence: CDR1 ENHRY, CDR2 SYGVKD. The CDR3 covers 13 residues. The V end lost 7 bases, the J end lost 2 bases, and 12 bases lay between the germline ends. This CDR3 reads CAIKEELTYEQYF. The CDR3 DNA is TGTGCCATCAAGGAGGAGCTTACCTACGAGCAGTACTTC.

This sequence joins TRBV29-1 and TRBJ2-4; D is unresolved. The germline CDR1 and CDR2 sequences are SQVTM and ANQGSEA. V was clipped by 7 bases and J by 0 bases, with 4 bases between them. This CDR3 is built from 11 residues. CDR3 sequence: CSALAKNIQYF. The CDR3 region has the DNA TGCAGCGCACTAGCCAAAAACATTCAGTACTTC.

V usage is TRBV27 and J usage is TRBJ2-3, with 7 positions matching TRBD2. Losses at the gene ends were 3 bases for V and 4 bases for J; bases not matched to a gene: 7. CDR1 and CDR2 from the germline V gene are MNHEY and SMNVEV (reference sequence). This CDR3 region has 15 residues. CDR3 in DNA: TGTGCCAGCAGTTTCCAGCGGGATACAGCAGATACGCAGTATTTT. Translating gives CASSFQRDTADTQYF.